This section outlines one T cell receptor (beta chain) sequence together with its context. Its antigen remains unknown. The data are from a study of T cell responses to AZD1222 COVID-19 vaccine. Broader study findings: The study sampled repertoires only after the peak T cell response. Dominant CD4 TCR responses targeted spike regions 160-218 and 743-854.

Germline-derived CDR1 and CDR2 are KGHDR and SFDVKD. The V and J ends lost 2 bases and 7 bases respectively, with 8 bases between them. The CDR3 loop spans 13 amino acids. TCRdb's copy holds only in-frame clones and misses some; the assay was immunoSEQ multiplex PCR. Here the sample spans about 150,000 clones, 87% being singletons. The material sequenced was peripheral blood, taken 28 days after the second AZD1222 dose. The TCR originated in an adult who received the AZD1222 COVID-19 vaccine. This sequence joins TRBV24-1 and TRBJ2-1, with D unclear. The CDR3 DNA reads TGTGCCACCAGTGATTCGCGGCGAAATGAGCAGTTCTTC. It codes for CATSDSRRNEQFF.